Below are 21 T cell receptor beta chains sequenced from a single sample in a study of blood T cell repertoires in COVID-19. This table comes from immunoSEQ multiplex PCR, and its TCRdb copy is limited to in-frame clones, with some not included. The sample has 150,000 to 200,000 clones; 60% to 80% are singletons. The sample comprised peripheral blood. The receptors were sampled from a man between 60 and 75 years old with active or convalescent COVID-19.

V is TRBV5-4 and J is TRBJ2-5, with 8 nucleotides matching TRBD2. The CDR3 loop spans 17 amino acids. Germline V gene sequence: CDR1 SGHNT, CDR2 YYREEE (reference sequence). V gave up 1 base and J gave up 4 bases; unmatched junction bases: 12. The CDR3: CASSLFLAGRGGETQYF. The CDR3 coding sequence is TGTGCCAGCAGCTTGTTCCTAGCGGGCAGGGGAGGAGAGACCCAGTACTTC.

The rearrangement links TRBV12-3 or TRBV12-4 to TRBJ1-6, with unresolved D. V was shortened by 2 bases and J by 7 bases, with 6 bases between the two germline ends. The CDR3 sequence is 13 residues long. The CDR3 sequence is CASSLSGNSPLHF. The DNA of the CDR3 is TGTGCCAGCAGTTTATCGGGGAATTCACCCCTCCACTTT.

The genes are TRBV4-3 and TRBJ1-4; tentative D call: TRBD1 (5 bases). The CDR3 spans 16 residues. The germline CDR1 and CDR2 sequences are LGHNA and YSLEER. Trimming took 0 bases from V and 4 from J, leaving 12 bases between them. The DNA for the CDR3 is TGCGCCAGCAGCCAAGATCTTGGGGCAGGTAATGAAAAACTGTTTTTT. Translation gives CASSQDLGAGNEKLFF.

The chain is built from TRBV24-1 and TRBJ1-5, with TRBD1 matching over 7 bases. The CDR3 spans 16 residues. Trimming cost V 3 bases and J 3 bases; bases outside gene matches: 7. The germline V gene encodes CDR1 KGHDR and CDR2 SFDVKD. Here the CDR3 reads CATSDRRDSHNQPQHF. In DNA, the CDR3 is TGTGCCACCAGTGATCGCCGGGACAGCCACAATCAGCCCCAGCATTTT.

Ten or more counts support this clone. The chain employs TRBV3-1 (or the pseudogene TRBV3-2) and TRBJ1-2; D may be TRBD1 (5 bases). The V gene's germline CDR1 is LGHDT and CDR2 YNNKEL (reference sequence). The ends were cut back, 4 bases at V and 1 base at J, with 7 bases in the middle. CDR3 length equals 13 residues. The CDR3 is CASSPGGNYGYTF. CDR3 nucleotide sequence: TGTGCCAGCAGCCCGGGGGGTAACTATGGCTACACCTTC.

The chain joins TRBV4-3 to TRBJ2-1; D may be TRBD2 (6 bases). The CDR3 length is 14 residues. CDR1 and CDR2 from the germline V gene are LGHNA and YSLEER. The V end was cut by 5 bases, the J end by 8 bases, with 16 bases between. The CDR3 here is CASSRAARRDEQFF. In DNA form, the CDR3 reads TGCGCCAGCAGCAGGGCGGCGCGGAGGGATGAGCAGTTCTTC.

This clone was picked up one time. V gene TRBV12-3 or TRBV12-4 combines with J gene TRBJ1-1; D call uncertain. The CDR3 extends over 12 amino acids. Trimming removed 3 bases at V and 11 bases at J, with 13 bases between. The CDR3 DNA reads as TGTGCCAGCAGTTTCGACCTAGGAGGGGCTTTCTTT. Its translation is CASSFDLGGAFF.

V gene TRBV3-1 (or the pseudogene TRBV3-2) combines with J gene TRBJ2-7, with D tentatively TRBD1 (6 bases). The V gene lost 4 bases and the J gene lost 0 bases, with 37 bases spanning the gap. This CDR3 contains 23 residues. The germline CDR1 and CDR2 sequences are LGHDT and YNNKEL (reference sequence). CDR3 residues: CASSLTGTPPKNAAIAHSYEQYF. In DNA, the CDR3 is TGTGCCAGCAGCCTTACCGGGACACCACCGAAAAATGCCGCTATCGCCCACTCCTACGAGCAGTACTTC.

This clone appeared once. The chain carries TRBV6-5 and TRBJ1-6; 10 bases are a match to TRBD1. The CDR3 loop spans 15 amino acids. With 5 bases clipped from V and 7 bases from J, the junction kept 5 bases outside the gene matches. From germline, CDR1 is MNHEY and CDR2 SVGAGI. The CDR3 nucleotides are TGTGCCAGCAGTATAAGGGGACAGGGGAATTCACCCCTCCACTTT. Amino acid sequence: CASSIRGQGNSPLHF.

The chain employs TRBV4-2 and TRBJ2-7; 13 nucleotides line up with TRBD2. The V segment lost 0 bases and the J segment 5 bases; nucleotides outside the gene matches: 4. CDR1 is LGHNA and CDR2 is YNFKEQ in the germline V gene. The CDR3 spans 16 residues. CDR3 region: CASSQDGTSGRDEQYF. DNA for the CDR3: TGTGCCAGCAGCCAAGATGGTACTAGCGGGAGGGACGAGCAGTACTTC.

This chain joins TRBV29-1 and TRBJ2-7; 9 nucleotides line up with TRBD1. From germline, CDR1 is SQVTM and CDR2 ANQGSEA. This CDR3 comprises 11 residues. CDR3 nucleotide sequence: TGCGCGCAGTGGACAGGGGTCGAGCAGTACTTC. This sequence encodes CAQWTGVEQYF.

The V gene is TRBV7-9, the J gene TRBJ1-4; D not resolved. Germline CDR1 is SEHNR and CDR2 is FQNEAQ (reference sequence). V was shortened by 4 bases and J by 8 bases, with 14 bases between the two germline ends. This CDR3 contains 14 residues. CDR3 sequence: CASSSPGLREKLFF. CDR3 DNA: TGTGCCAGCAGCTCCCCAGGATTAAGAGAAAAACTGTTTTTT.

This clone was picked up a small number of times. The V and J genes are TRBV5-1 and TRBJ2-1; possibly TRBD2 for D (6 bases). V lost 0 bases, J lost 8 bases, and 15 bases lay in between. The CDR3 covers 15 residues. Germline lookup yields CDR1 SGHRS and CDR2 YFSETQ. The CDR3 DNA follows: TGCGCCAGCAGCTTGGGAGGAGGAGGGGATCATGAGCAGTTCTTC. Residues: CASSLGGGGDHEQFF.

V and J are TRBV6-5 and TRBJ1-1; maybe TRBD1 (6 bases). The germline V gene has CDR1 MNHEY and CDR2 SVGAGI. V was pared by 5 bases and J by 7 bases, with 14 bases between. The CDR3 spans 13 residues. The CDR3 coding sequence is TGTGCCAGCAGTAGGCGAGACAGGATTGAAGCTTTCTTT. This sequence encodes CASSRRDRIEAFF.

The chain carries TRBV9 and TRBJ1-2; 7 bases are a match to TRBD1. CDR3 length: 15 amino acids. The ends lost 4 bases at V and 3 bases at J; junction bases unmatched: 9. Germline V gene lookup returns CDR1 SGDLS and CDR2 YYNGEE. The CDR3 bases are TGTGCCAGCAGCCCCCGGACAGGAGCCCACTATGGCTACACCTTC. As protein: CASSPRTGAHYGYTF.

This clone appeared a few times. This chain joins TRBV5-1 and TRBJ2-2, with 8 nucleotides matching TRBD1. Germline trimming cut 4 bases from V and 5 bases from J; bases unmatched to any gene: 13. Germline-derived CDR1 and CDR2 are SGHRS and YFSETQ. This CDR3 has 17 amino acids. The CDR3 nucleotides are TGCGCCAGCAGCCGGAGCCCAGGGGGCTTAAGGACCGGGGAGCTGTTTTTT. Its protein product is CASSRSPGGLRTGELFF.

The rearrangement links TRBV2 to TRBJ1-1; D unclear. The germline V and J ends were trimmed by 1 base and 1 base, with 7 bases remaining between them. The CDR3 sequence is 14 residues long. The germline V gene encodes CDR1 SNHLY and CDR2 FYNNEI. CDR3 DNA sequence: TGTGCCAGCAGTGAAGGAGGGAGGAACACTGAAGCTTTCTTT. It encodes CASSEGGRNTEAFF.

The chain joins TRBV6-1 to TRBJ2-7, with 8 bases lining up with TRBD2. Germline V gene sequence: CDR1 MNHNS, CDR2 SASEGT. This CDR3 contains 17 residues. With V trimmed by 2 bases and J by 5 bases, 14 bases remained unmatched. The CDR3 protein is CASSESNRASGYNEQYF. CDR3 coding DNA: TGTGCCAGCAGTGAATCTAATAGGGCTAGCGGGTACAACGAGCAGTACTTC.

This clone has only one observation. The chain uses TRBV11-3 and TRBJ2-2; 7 nucleotides agree with TRBD1. Germline V gene data show CDR1 as SGHNT and CDR2 as YENEEA. With 5 bases clipped from V and 2 bases from J, the junction kept 5 bases outside the gene matches. The length of the CDR3 is 15 residues. The CDR3 is CASSTRQGNTGELFF. CDR3 sequence (DNA): TGTGCCAGCAGCACCCGACAGGGAAACACCGGGGAGCTGTTTTTT.

The chain recombines TRBV7-2 with TRBJ1-4, with D perhaps matching TRBD1 (5 bases). Trimming shortened V by 1 base and J by 8 bases, and 11 bases separated the two germline ends. The V gene's germline CDR1 is SGHTA and CDR2 FQGNSA. This CDR3 has 14 amino acids. CDR3: CASSLGGEYEKLFF. The CDR3 bases are TGTGCCAGCAGCTTAGGGGGGGAGTACGAAAAACTGTTTTTT.

The table lists this clone with a count of one. This chain links TRBV10-3 with TRBJ1-3; no clear D. The germline V gene has CDR1 ENHRY and CDR2 SYGVKD. V lost 6 bases to trimming and J lost 1 base, with 7 bases between them. The CDR3 loop spans 13 amino acids. Here the CDR3 reads CAIRGFSGNTIYF. In DNA, the CDR3 is TGTGCCATCAGGGGCTTTTCTGGAAACACCATATATTTT.